What follows are 7 T cell receptor beta chains derived from one specimen sequenced in a study of blood T cell repertoires in COVID-19. The protocol was immunoSEQ multiplex PCR, while the TCRdb copy is restricted to in-frame clones and leaves out a portion. The sample records a few hundred thousand clones, approximately 85% being singletons. The sequenced sample consisted of peripheral blood. These receptors came from a human donor in a cohort sampled during active COVID-19.

The chain couples TRBV19 to TRBJ1-6; no clear D gene. Per germline, CDR1 LNHDA and CDR2 SQIVND (reference sequence). With 2 bases removed from V and 4 bases from J, the gap between germline ends came to 12 bases. CDR3 size: 16 residues. This chain's CDR3 is CASSIPDLGYNSPLHF. The CDR3 DNA reads TGTGCCAGTAGTATACCCGACTTGGGTTATAATTCACCCCTCCACTTT.

This clone showed up just once. The chain recombines TRBV24-1 with TRBJ2-3; 7 bases map to TRBD1. J was trimmed by 1 base and V by 2 bases; bases with no gene match: 8. CDR3 length: 17 residues. Germline assignment: CDR1 KGHDR and CDR2 SFDVKD. The chain's CDR3 is CATSDSTGARGTDTQYF. The CDR3 region has the DNA TGTGCCACCAGTGATTCAACAGGGGCCCGGGGCACAGATACGCAGTATTTT.

This clone showed up just a few times. This chain links TRBV4-1 with TRBJ1-5; no clear D. The V gene lost 3 bases and the J gene lost 4 bases, with 7 bases spanning the gap. Per germline, CDR1 MGHRA and CDR2 YSYEKL. The CDR3 runs 13 residues. The DNA for the CDR3 is TGCGCCAGCAGCCAGAGCGGTAATCAGCCCCAGCATTTT. Protein product: CASSQSGNQPQHF.

The chain links TRBV5-1 to TRBJ1-1, with 9 bases aligning to TRBD1. From germline, CDR1 is SGHRS and CDR2 YFSETQ. The CDR3 contains 14 residues. With 4 bases clipped from V and 8 bases from J, the junction kept 9 bases outside the gene matches. CDR3 loop: CASSIGQGFLEAFF. The DNA for the CDR3 is TGCGCCAGCAGCATAGGACAGGGGTTCCTAGAAGCTTTCTTT. Based on the CDR3 plus reference TRBV5-1 and TRBJ1-1, the full variable domain is KAGVTQTPRYLIKTRGQQVTLSCSPISGHRSVSWYQQTPGQGLQFLFEYFSETQRNKGNFPGRFSGRQFSNSRSEMNVSTLELGDSALYLCASSIGQGFLEAFFGQGTRLTVV.

This clone has more than one count but fewer than ten. The chain joins TRBV29-1 to TRBJ1-2, with 8 bases aligning to TRBD1. Germline values: CDR1 SQVTM, CDR2 ANQGSEA. The length of the CDR3 is 13 residues. V lost 7 bases, J lost 3 bases, and 7 bases stayed unmatched. CDR3: CSGTGFLDYGYTF. The CDR3 DNA follows: TGCAGCGGGACAGGGTTCCTCGACTATGGCTACACCTTC. The full variable domain, with the rest looked up from reference TRBV29-1 and TRBJ1-2, is SAVISQKPSRDICQRGTSLTIQCQVDSQVTMMFWYRQQPGQSLTLIATANQGSEATYESGFVIDKFPISRPNLTFSTLTVSNMSPEDSSIYLCSGTGFLDYGYTFGSGTRLTVV.

The V call is TRBV6-5, the J call TRBJ1-3; D is unresolved. This CDR3 comprises 13 residues. Deletions cut 10 bases from V and 0 bases from J, with 10 bases between. Per the germline V gene, CDR1 is MNHEY and CDR2 is SVGAGI. This CDR3 is CATEIFSGNTIYF. Written as DNA, the CDR3 is TGTGCCACCGAGATCTTCTCTGGAAACACCATATATTTT.

V and J are TRBV6-6 and TRBJ1-2, with 9 bases matching TRBD1. V shed 3 bases and J 4 bases; nucleotides not matched to a gene: 9. CDR1 and CDR2 from the germline V gene are MNHNY and SVGAGI (reference sequence). The CDR3 spans 16 residues. This CDR3 reads CASSYRPGQGPYGYTF. The CDR3 DNA is TGTGCCAGCAGTTATAGACCGGGACAGGGTCCCTATGGCTACACCTTC.